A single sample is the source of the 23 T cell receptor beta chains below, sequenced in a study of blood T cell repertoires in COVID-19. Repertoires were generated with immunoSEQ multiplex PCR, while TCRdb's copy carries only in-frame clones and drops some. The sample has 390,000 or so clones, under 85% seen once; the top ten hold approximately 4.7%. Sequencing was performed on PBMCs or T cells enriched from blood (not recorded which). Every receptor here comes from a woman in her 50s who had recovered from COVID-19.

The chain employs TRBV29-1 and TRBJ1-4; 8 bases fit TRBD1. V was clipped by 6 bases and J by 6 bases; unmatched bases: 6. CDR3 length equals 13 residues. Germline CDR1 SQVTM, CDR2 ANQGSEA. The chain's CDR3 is CSVAGGLDEKLFF. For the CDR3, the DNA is TGCAGCGTGGCAGGGGGCCTAGATGAAAAACTGTTTTTT.

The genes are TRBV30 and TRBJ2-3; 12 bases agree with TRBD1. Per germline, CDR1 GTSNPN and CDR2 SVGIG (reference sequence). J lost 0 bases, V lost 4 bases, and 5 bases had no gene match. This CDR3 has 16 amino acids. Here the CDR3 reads CAWTSGQGASTDTQYF. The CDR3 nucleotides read TGTGCCTGGACCTCGGGACAGGGGGCTAGCACAGATACGCAGTATTTT.

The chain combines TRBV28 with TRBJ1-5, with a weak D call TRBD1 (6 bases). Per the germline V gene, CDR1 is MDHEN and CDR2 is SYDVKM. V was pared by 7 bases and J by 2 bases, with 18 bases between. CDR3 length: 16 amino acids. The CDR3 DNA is TGTGCCAGCAAACCCCTCACAGGGTCGGGCAATCAGCCCCAGCATTTT. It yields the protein CASKPLTGSGNQPQHF.

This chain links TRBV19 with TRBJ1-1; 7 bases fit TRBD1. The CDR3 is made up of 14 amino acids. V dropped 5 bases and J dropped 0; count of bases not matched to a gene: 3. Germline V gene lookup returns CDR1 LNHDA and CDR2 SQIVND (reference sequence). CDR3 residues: CASSHRGMNTEAFF. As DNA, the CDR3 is TGTGCCAGTAGTCACAGGGGCATGAACACTGAAGCTTTCTTT.

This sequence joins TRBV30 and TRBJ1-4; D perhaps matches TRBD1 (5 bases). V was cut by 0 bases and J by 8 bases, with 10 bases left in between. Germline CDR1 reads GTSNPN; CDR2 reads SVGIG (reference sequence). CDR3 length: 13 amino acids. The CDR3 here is CAWSVQDREKLFF. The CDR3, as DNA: TGTGCCTGGAGTGTACAGGACCGAGAAAAACTGTTTTTT.

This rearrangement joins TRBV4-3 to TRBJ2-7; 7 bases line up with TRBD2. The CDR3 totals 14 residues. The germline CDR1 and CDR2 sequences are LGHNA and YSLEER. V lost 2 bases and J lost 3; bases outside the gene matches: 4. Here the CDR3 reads CASSQSRGDYEQYF. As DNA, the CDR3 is TGCGCCAGCAGCCAATCCCGGGGGGACTACGAGCAGTACTTC.

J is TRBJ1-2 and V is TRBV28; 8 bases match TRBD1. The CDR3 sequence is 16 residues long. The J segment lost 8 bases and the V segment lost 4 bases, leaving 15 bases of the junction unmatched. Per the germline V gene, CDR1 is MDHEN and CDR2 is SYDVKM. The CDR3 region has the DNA TGTGCCAGCAGTTCCCCCGTTGGGCAGGGGGCTTGGGGCTACACCTTC. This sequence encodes CASSSPVGQGAWGYTF.

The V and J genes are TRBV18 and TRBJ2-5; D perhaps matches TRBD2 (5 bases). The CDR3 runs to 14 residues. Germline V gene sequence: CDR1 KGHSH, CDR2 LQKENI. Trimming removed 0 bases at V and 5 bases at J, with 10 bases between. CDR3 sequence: CASSPPSGWETQYF. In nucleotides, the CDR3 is TGTGCCAGCTCACCACCGTCGGGGTGGGAGACCCAGTACTTC.

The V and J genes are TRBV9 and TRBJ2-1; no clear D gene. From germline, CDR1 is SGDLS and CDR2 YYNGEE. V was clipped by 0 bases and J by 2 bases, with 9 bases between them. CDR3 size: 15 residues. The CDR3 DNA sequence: TGTGCCAGCAGCGTAGGGCCAAGAACCTACAATGAGCAGTTCTTC. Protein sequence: CASSVGPRTYNEQFF.

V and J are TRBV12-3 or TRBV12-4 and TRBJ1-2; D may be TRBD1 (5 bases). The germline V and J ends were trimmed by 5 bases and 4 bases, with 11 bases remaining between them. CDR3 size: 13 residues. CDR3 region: CASSDHRFYGYTF. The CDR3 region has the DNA TGTGCCAGCAGTGACCACAGGTTCTATGGCTACACCTTC.

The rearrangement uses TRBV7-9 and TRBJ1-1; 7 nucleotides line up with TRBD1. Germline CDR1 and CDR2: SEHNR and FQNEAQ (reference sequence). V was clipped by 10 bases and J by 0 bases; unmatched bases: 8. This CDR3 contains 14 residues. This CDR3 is CATLEGALNTEAFF. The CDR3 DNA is TGTGCCACCCTGGAGGGGGCACTGAACACTGAAGCTTTCTTT.

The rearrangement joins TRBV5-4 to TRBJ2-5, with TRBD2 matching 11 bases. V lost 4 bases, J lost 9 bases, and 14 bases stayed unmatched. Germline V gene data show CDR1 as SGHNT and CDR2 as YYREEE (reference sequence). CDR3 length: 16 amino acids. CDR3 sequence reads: CASSPVTSGDLGAQYF. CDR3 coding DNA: TGTGCCAGCAGCCCGGTGACTAGCGGGGACCTTGGGGCCCAGTACTTC.

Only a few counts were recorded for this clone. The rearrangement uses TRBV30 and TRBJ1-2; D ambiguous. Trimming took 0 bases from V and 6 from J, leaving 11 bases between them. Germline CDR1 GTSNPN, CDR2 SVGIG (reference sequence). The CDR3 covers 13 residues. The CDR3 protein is CAWSVQQLDGYTF. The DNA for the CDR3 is TGTGCCTGGAGTGTACAACAGTTAGATGGCTACACCTTC.

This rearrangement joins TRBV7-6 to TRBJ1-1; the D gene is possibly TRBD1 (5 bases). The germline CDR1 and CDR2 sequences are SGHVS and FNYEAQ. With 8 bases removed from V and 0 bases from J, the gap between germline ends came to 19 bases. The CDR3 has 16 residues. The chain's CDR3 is CASSLGGVTMNTEAFF. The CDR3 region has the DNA TGTGCCAGCTCCTTGGGGGGGGTCACGATGAACACTGAAGCTTTCTTT. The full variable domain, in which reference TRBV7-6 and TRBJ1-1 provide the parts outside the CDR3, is GAGVSQSPRYKVTKRGQDVALRCDPISGHVSLYWYRQALGQGPEFLTYFNYEAQQDKSGLPNDRFSAERPEGSISTLTIQRTEQRDSAMYRCASSLGGVTMNTEAFFGQGTRLTVV.

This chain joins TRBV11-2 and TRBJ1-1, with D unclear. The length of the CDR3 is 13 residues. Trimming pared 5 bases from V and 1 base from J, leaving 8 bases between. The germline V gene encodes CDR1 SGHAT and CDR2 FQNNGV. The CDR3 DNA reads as TGTGCCAGCAGCCCCGGGAGGAACACTGAAGCTTTCTTT. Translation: CASSPGRNTEAFF.

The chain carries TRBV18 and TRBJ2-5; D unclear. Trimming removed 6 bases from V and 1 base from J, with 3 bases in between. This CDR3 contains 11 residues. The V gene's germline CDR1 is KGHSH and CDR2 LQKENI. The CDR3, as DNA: TGTGCCAGCTCTCGCCAAGAGACCCAGTACTTC. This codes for CASSRQETQYF.

CDR3 sequence (DNA): TGTGCCAGCAGCTTAACAGGGGGCTATAACACCGGGGAGCTGTTTTTT. Translating it yields CASSLTGGYNTGELFF. The chain links TRBV7-3 to TRBJ2-2, with TRBD1 matching over 7 bases. Germline CDR1 is SGHTA and CDR2 is FQGTGA. J gave up 2 bases and V 0 bases, and 3 bases lay outside the gene matches. The CDR3 length is 16 residues. Full variable domain (remainder filled in from reference TRBV7-3 and TRBJ2-2): GAGVSQTPSNKVTEKGKYVELRCDPISGHTALYWYRQSLGQGPEFLIYFQGTGAADDSGLPNDRFFAVRPEGSVSTLKIQRTERGDSAVYLCASSLTGGYNTGELFFGEGSRLTVL.

The CDR3 reads CASSAGLAGYNEQFF. The CDR3 coding sequence is TGTGCCAGCAGCGCTGGACTAGCGGGGTACAATGAGCAGTTCTTC. The chain joins TRBV5-6 to TRBJ2-1; TRBD2 aligns across 12 bases. The CDR3 is made up of 15 amino acids. The germline gives CDR1 SGHDT, CDR2 YYEEEE. V lost 4 bases to trimming and J lost 4 bases; unmatched junction nucleotides: 3.

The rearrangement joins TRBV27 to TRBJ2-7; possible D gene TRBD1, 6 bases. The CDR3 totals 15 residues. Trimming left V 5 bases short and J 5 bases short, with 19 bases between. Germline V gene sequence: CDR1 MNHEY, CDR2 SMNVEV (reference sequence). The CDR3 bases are TGTGCCAGCAGTCGGACAGTTGACCGAGTAAACGAGCAGTACTTC. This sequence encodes CASSRTVDRVNEQYF.

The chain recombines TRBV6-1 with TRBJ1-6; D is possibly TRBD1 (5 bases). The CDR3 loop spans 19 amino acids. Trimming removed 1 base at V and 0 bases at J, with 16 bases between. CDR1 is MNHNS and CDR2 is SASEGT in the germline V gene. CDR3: CASSEGTFGSSSYNSPLHF. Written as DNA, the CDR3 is TGTGCCAGCAGTGAAGGGACATTCGGTTCGAGCTCCTATAATTCACCCCTCCACTTT.

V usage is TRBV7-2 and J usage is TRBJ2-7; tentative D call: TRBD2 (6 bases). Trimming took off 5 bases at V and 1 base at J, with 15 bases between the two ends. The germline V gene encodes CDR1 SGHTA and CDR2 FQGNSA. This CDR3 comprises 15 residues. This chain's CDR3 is CASSLRDLSSYEQYF. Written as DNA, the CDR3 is TGTGCCAGCAGCCTGCGGGACTTGAGTTCCTACGAGCAGTACTTC. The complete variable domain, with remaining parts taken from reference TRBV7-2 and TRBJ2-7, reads GAGVSQSPSNKVTEKGKDVELRCDPISGHTALYWYRQSLGQGLEFLIYFQGNSAPDKSGLPSDRFSAERTGGSVSTLTIQRTQQEDSAVYLCASSLRDLSSYEQYFGPGTRLTVT.

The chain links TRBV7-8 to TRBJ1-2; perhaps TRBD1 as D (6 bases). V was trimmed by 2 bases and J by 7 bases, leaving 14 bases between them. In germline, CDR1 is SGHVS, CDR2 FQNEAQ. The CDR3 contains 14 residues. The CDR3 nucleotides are TGTGCCAGCAGCTTAAGCAGGGGTTCGGGTGGCTACACCTTC. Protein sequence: CASSLSRGSGGYTF.

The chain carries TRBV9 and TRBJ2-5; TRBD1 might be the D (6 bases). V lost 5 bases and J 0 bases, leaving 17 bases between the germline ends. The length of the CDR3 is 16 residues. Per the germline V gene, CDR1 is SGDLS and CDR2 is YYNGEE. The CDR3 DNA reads TGTGCCAGCAGTCGCACCCCGGGACAAGACCAAGAGACCCAGTACTTC. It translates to CASSRTPGQDQETQYF.